This T cell receptor (beta chain) was sequenced during a study of T cells after posttransplantation cyclophosphamide. V shed 5 bases and J shed 5 bases, with 10 bases lying between them. Germline CDR1 SGHTA, CDR2 FQGTGA. CDR3 length: 13 residues. Clones were sequenced by immunoSEQ multiplex PCR, and TCRdb holds only the in-frame ones, with some missing. The data hold about 13,000 clones, with roughly four fifths observed a single time. The origin of this receptor is a man in his fifties in good health, CMV-negative, and a related stem cell transplant donor. The chain couples TRBV7-3 to TRBJ2-1; a possible D gene is TRBD2 (6 bases). Sequencing input: memory CD4+ T cells sorted from PBMCs. The CDR3 nucleotides are TGTGCCAGCAGCCTCGGACTACACAATGAGCAGTTCTTC. Residues: CASSLGLHNEQFF.